This T cell receptor (beta chain) was recorded in a study of CD4 T cells in relation to SARS-CoV-2 and coronaviruses. General study results and limits: In roughly 60% of donors, memory CD4+ clonotypes crossrecognized SARS-CoV-2 and at least one common cold coronavirus spike. SARS-CoV-2-driven expansion was significantly weaker in crossreactive than monoreactive clones.

Data came from immunoSEQ multiplex PCR; TCRdb stores just in-frame clones and leaves some out. The sample lists roughly 17,000 clones, 80% to 85% seen once, with just over 40% in the top ten. Trimming pared 2 bases from V and 6 bases from J, leaving 4 bases between. The CDR3 runs 11 residues. CDR1 is LGHDT and CDR2 is YNNKEL in the germline V gene (reference sequence). Before the COVID-19 pandemic, during about 2011-2019, CD4+ T cells were taken from unexposed donors. The cells were cultured for under twelve days before CD4+ T cells were isolated. Cells permitting, SARS-CoV-2 S/N and four cold-coronavirus spikes were tested on unexposed-donor CD4+ T cells. As concerns this clone: Its antigen is unidentified.

The TCR was taken from a human donor in good health. The sample was CD4+ T cells from PBMCs, cultured in vitro. The rearrangement uses TRBV3-1 (or the pseudogene TRBV3-2) and TRBJ2-5; no definite D call. The CDR3 reads CASSQLKTQYF. CDR3 in DNA: TGTGCCAGCAGCCAATTAAAGACCCAGTACTTC.